These 7 T cell receptor beta chains came from one sample sequenced in a study of T cell responses to AZD1222 COVID-19 vaccine. Libraries were prepared by immunoSEQ multiplex PCR; TCRdb keeps only in-frame clonotypes and omits some of them. Here the sample spans roughly 100,000 clones, more than 85% being singletons. The sample here was peripheral blood, taken on day 0 of AZD1222 vaccination. The receptors come from an adult in good health.

The chain is built from TRBV2 and TRBJ1-6; TRBD1 aligns across 8 bases. V dropped 5 bases and J dropped 5; count of bases not matched to a gene: 11. CDR3 length: 17 amino acids. Germline V gene sequence: CDR1 SNHLY, CDR2 FYNNEI. The CDR3 DNA is TGTGCCAGCAGTCTGTTCGGTAGGACAGGGAATAATTCACCCCTCCACTTT. It specifies CASSLFGRTGNNSPLHF.

As DNA, the CDR3 is TGCGCCAGCAGTGAGCCCGGGACAGGGACTGAAAAACTGTTTTTT. It encodes CASSEPGTGTEKLFF. The V and J genes are TRBV10-1 and TRBJ1-4; 9 nucleotides align to TRBD1. CDR3 length: 15 residues. After removal of 2 bases from V and 7 bases from J, the junction contained 5 bases not matched to a gene. CDR1 is WNHNN and CDR2 is SYGVQD in the germline V gene (reference sequence).

This chain uses TRBV27 with TRBJ1-5, with D perhaps matching TRBD1 (6 bases). Germline V gene lookup returns CDR1 MNHEY and CDR2 SMNVEV (reference sequence). This CDR3 comprises 15 residues. Trimming stripped 4 bases from V and 3 bases from J, with 13 bases between. CDR3 protein: CASSSTDSHNQPQHF. In nucleotides, the CDR3 is TGTGCCAGCAGTTCAACGGACAGTCACAATCAGCCCCAGCATTTT.

The table lists this clone with a count of one. The chain recombines TRBV5-1 with TRBJ2-1; possibly TRBD2 for D (6 bases). The germline V gene encodes CDR1 SGHRS and CDR2 YFSETQ. The CDR3 covers 14 residues. Trimming removed 0 bases at V and 7 bases at J, with 11 bases between. CDR3 nucleotide sequence: TGCGCCAGCAGCTTGGCGGGGGTTAGAAATGAGCAGTTCTTC. Amino acids: CASSLAGVRNEQFF.

The chain joins TRBV29-1 to TRBJ1-1; no clear D. The CDR3 is made up of 14 amino acids. Trimming shortened V by 4 bases and J by 1 base, and 13 bases separated the two germline ends. The germline gives CDR1 SQVTM, CDR2 ANQGSEA. As DNA, the CDR3 is TGCAGCGTTGGTAGGGTTCGAGCGAACACTGAAGCTTTCTTT. Translating it yields CSVGRVRANTEAFF.

The V and J genes are TRBV7-9 and TRBJ2-2; maybe TRBD2 (6 bases). Trimming pared 2 bases from V and 0 bases from J, leaving 13 bases between. This CDR3 region has 17 residues. The germline CDR1 and CDR2 sequences are SEHNR and FQNEAQ (reference sequence). The CDR3 nucleotides are TGTGCCAGCAGCTTACAAGGCGGGGTCGCGAACACCGGGGAGCTGTTTTTT. It codes for CASSLQGGVANTGELFF. The full variable domain, its missing parts supplied by reference TRBV7-9 and TRBJ2-2, is DTGVSQNPRHKITKRGQNVTFRCDPISEHNRLYWYRQTLGQGPEFLTYFQNEAQLEKSRLLSDRFSAERPKGSFSTLEIQRTEQGDSAMYLCASSLQGGVANTGELFFGEGSRLTVL.

The rearrangement joins TRBV7-9 to TRBJ1-1, with 11 bases aligning to TRBD1. The V segment lost 10 bases and the J segment 7 bases; nucleotides outside the gene matches: 5. Germline assignment: CDR1 SEHNR and CDR2 FQNEAQ (reference sequence). The CDR3 totals 12 residues. Here the CDR3 DNA reads TGTGCCACGGACAGGGGGCAAGGTGAAGCTTTCTTT. It translates to CATDRGQGEAFF.